This TCR beta chain was captured by sequencing in a study of OX40 agonist ivuxolimab in advanced cancers. Regarding the research as a whole: Ivuxolimab was a fully human IgG2 agonistic monoclonal antibody targeting the costimulatory receptor OX40 (CD134). Patients were allowed to have had prior anti-PD-1, anti-PD-L1 or anti-CTLA-4 therapy, and more than 35% of the dose-escalation patients had been treated with checkpoint inhibitors. Intravenous ivuxolimab was administered to patients every 2 weeks at six dose levels: 0.01, 0.1, 0.3, 1.5, 3 and 10 mg/kg. The point of sequencing TCRbeta in the periphery was to test whether ivuxolimab changed TCR sequence diversity and drove clonal T-cell expansion. Three dose-escalation patients achieved partial responses, one with hepatocellular carcinoma and two with cutaneous melanoma. Of the roughly 54 dose-escalation patients, hepatocellular carcinoma was present in around 20, melanoma in roughly 15, renal cell carcinoma in 9 and head and neck cancer in 9. The monotherapy dose-escalation portion (N = 52 patients) of the phase I ivuxolimab trial is reported in the paper. A male proportion of around 83% and a mean age of roughly 58 years, ranging from about 20 to 80, were recorded for the dose-escalation cohort.

Summary of the overall study and its limitations: At doses from 0.1 to 3.0 mg/kg, clonal expansion was seen in both CD4+ and CD8+ blood T cells between baseline and week 6. Partial responders in the 0.1-3.0 mg/kg groups had among the lowest normalized peripheral clonal expansion, especially among CD8+ T cells. On average, CD8+ T cells showed more expanded clones than CD4+ T cells after ivuxolimab. Antigen specificity was not determined for the clonally expanded peripheral T cells. Low levels of normalized T-cell clonal expansion were also seen in some patients who did not respond.

Genomic DNA was extracted from sorted cells for sequencing of the TCRbeta CDR3 region. TCRbeta CDR3 regions were sequenced using the immunoSEQ Assay. The table comes from immuneACCESS by way of TCRdb, which keeps in-frame sequences with V and J called. Part of the clones is missing from these tables; in studies checked, under half for an unresolved V gene and the rest for unknown reasons. Within this sample are roughly 66,000 clones, with 75% to 85% of them counted one time only. The ten top clones hold 1.2% of the sample. The trial excluded patients who had a history of autoimmune disease or were on systemic immunosuppression. Peripheral blood for TCR sequencing was collected from all dose cohorts at baseline, on cycle 4 day 1, and on cycle 7 day 1. Samples were obtained from an open-label, multicenter, first-in-human phase I dose-escalation trial of ivuxolimab. Adults with locally advanced or metastatic melanoma, renal cell, hepatocellular, or head and neck squamous cell carcinoma were enrolled in the trial. CD4+ and CD8+ T cells were sorted separately from peripheral blood before TCR sequencing.

The CDR3 runs 17 residues from the cysteine to the phenylalanine. The kept DNA is CDR3 alone, 51 bases in frame from the first base. Trimming takes 6 bases off V and 0 bases off J; junction bases not matched to a gene: 8. CDR1 is given as MGHDK and CDR2 as SYGVNS, both from the germline V gene. Comments on this clone: The antigen this receptor binds is unknown. No per-base quality is available; no much larger clone lies one base away.

The sequence links TRBV25-1 to TRBJ1-4, with 9 bases aligning to TRBD1. Sequenced material: CD4+ or CD8+ T cells sorted from blood, taken in a trial of the OX40 agonist ivuxolimab. The source is an adult with an advanced solid tumor such as melanoma, head and neck, liver or kidney cancer. The DNA sequence reads TGTGCCAGCAGCCCGGGACAGGGAACACCAACTAATGAAAAACTGTTTTTT. Translated, it gives CASSPGQGTPTNEKLFF.